Below are 3 T cell receptor beta chains sequenced from a single sample in a study of blood T cell repertoires in COVID-19. TCRdb's table, derived via immunoSEQ multiplex PCR, lists solely in-frame clones and lacks some. The sample comprises tens of thousands of clones, roughly 89% of which are singletons, and about 25% rests with the top ten. Sequencing was performed on peripheral blood. The receptors here all came from a man aged 55 to 70 with active or convalescent COVID-19.

This clone was recorded a few times. This chain links TRBV27 with TRBJ2-2; 7 positions agree with TRBD2. The CDR3 is made up of 14 amino acids. Germline-derived CDR1 and CDR2 are MNHEY and SMNVEV (reference sequence). V dropped 8 bases and J dropped 4; count of bases not matched to a gene: 7. CDR3 residues: CASRLGGGTGELFF. The CDR3 nucleotides read TGTGCCAGCCGACTGGGGGGGGGCACCGGGGAGCTGTTTTTT.

The chain uses TRBV28 and TRBJ2-7; D unclear. CDR1 MDHEN and CDR2 SYDVKM come from the germline V gene. This CDR3 comprises 14 residues. Trimming took off 10 bases at V and 2 bases at J, with 18 bases between the two ends. For the CDR3, the DNA is TGTGCCAACTTTCAGGTCAGTGGGCCCTACGAGCAGTACTTC. This encodes CANFQVSGPYEQYF.

The rearrangement uses TRBV29-1 and TRBJ2-7; tentative D call: TRBD1 (5 bases). In germline, CDR1 is SQVTM, CDR2 ANQGSEA. V lost 4 bases and J 4 bases, leaving 11 bases between the germline ends. The CDR3 totals 12 residues. As DNA, the CDR3 is TGCAGCGTTGCAGGGATCGGGTACGAGCAGTACTTC. This translates into CSVAGIGYEQYF.